This T cell receptor (beta chain) emerged from a study of blood T cell repertoires in COVID-19. The CDR3 runs to 12 residues. CDR1 and CDR2 (germline): LNHDA, SQIVND (reference sequence). The V end lost 7 bases, the J end lost 6 bases, and 12 bases lay between the germline ends. Using immunoSEQ multiplex PCR, the repertoire was profiled, and TCRdb retains in-frame clones only, with some absent. The table includes about 130,000 clones, around four fifths detected once. This clone was picked up one time. V usage is TRBV19 and J usage is TRBJ1-1, with unresolved D. The sequenced material came from peripheral blood. The sequence derives from a man aged 60-69 years with acute or convalescent COVID-19. CDR3 loop: CASKSPGPEAFF. The CDR3 DNA reads as TGTGCCAGTAAGTCCCCGGGTCCTGAAGCTTTCTTT. The entire variable domain, with the rest obtained from reference TRBV19 and TRBJ1-1, is as follows: DGGITQSPKYLFRKEGQNVTLSCEQNLNHDAMYWYRQDPGQGLRLIYYSQIVNDFQKGDIAEGYSVSREKKESFPLTVTSAQKNPTAFYLCASKSPGPEAFFGQGTRLTVV.